The present T cell receptor beta chain was sequenced within a study of T cells in Graves' hyperthyroidism and ophthalmopathy (dated by TCRdb to about 2019). At the level of the whole study: Peripheral blood samples were taken at initial diagnosis, before any treatment was given. TCR V-J signatures able to tell the groups apart were searched for in a discovery cohort of around 95 patients, of whom around 43 had Graves' ophthalmopathy and about 60 had stable Graves' hyperthyroidism. Prospective prediction of ophthalmopathy was tested in an independent validation cohort of 18 to 20 hyperthyroidism patients and some 17 patients who later progressed to ophthalmopathy. For training and testing, the approximately 97 patients in the discovery cohort were randomly divided in a 7:3 ratio. Thyroid tissue and blood T-cell repertoires from several Graves' hyperthyroidism patients were also compared in the study. After blood sampling, hyperthyroidism patients were treated with methimazole at a starting dose of 30 mg daily, and ophthalmopathy patients were treated with high-dose intravenous methylprednisolone. According to the paper, TCR Vbeta CDR3 sequencing was carried out on about 140 peripheral blood samples, which came from around 43 ophthalmopathy, 80 or so hyperthyroidism and roughly 17 progressor patients.

The CDR3 spans 14 residues, from the cysteine through the phenylalanine. Only the CDR3 DNA stays, 42 bases, in frame from base 1. Via the germline V gene, CDR1 is MDHEN and CDR2 SYDVKM. V is shortened by 10 bases, J by 1 base, and the region joining them spans 14 bases. The TCR beta CDR3 regions were amplified from the RNA transcripts. The first round of RT-PCR for the TCR CDR3 was performed with the HTBI primer set and the Qiagen OneStep RT-PCR kit. Libraries were constructed in a second round of multiplex PCR, after which size selection and purification were performed. Paired-end sequencing of the libraries was performed with 100 bp reads on an Illumina HiSeq2000. The published analysis was carried out like this. SOAPnuke was used to process the raw data, throwing out any read that contained adapters or uncalled bases, had a mean Phred below 15, or lacked an exact constant-primer or identifier match. High-quality paired reads were merged with COPE v1.2.5, and unique nucleotide sequences were defined as clonotypes. MiTCR v1.1 was used to align clonotypes to the IMGT TRBV, TRBD and TRBJ reference segments. Analysis was restricted to V-J combinations with a frequency above 0.0001, which covered roughly 99% of repertoires. A TCS score was defined as the ratio of F50 (clonal expansion) to E x V (chaos), with BLOSUM62-based TCRdist applied between CDR3 peptides within each V-J. Welch's t-statistics and random forest reduced around 550 V-J features to under 15, which were used in a naive Bayes classifier (R e1071). TCRdb reprocessing: public reads trimmed at Q25 with fastp, clones called with MiXCR, in-frame beta chains kept. Entries are consolidated by CDR3 protein sequence, retaining the most common genes and DNA. For this entry, the V and J calls and clone size follow TCRdb and not the study's own pipeline. The sample table shows 400,000 to 600,000 distinct CDR3 sequences, and 20% to 25% are seen once. Approximately 26% of the sample belongs to the ten largest clones.

Overall results and qualifications from the work: Sample size was not statistically predetermined, and investigators were not blinded to group allocation. In validation, the model predicted progression to ophthalmopathy with approximately 71% sensitivity and about 72% specificity, a median of approximately 6.7 months before onset. Ophthalmopathy was separated from stable hyperthyroidism by a 13 V-J signature model, with approximately 85% sensitivity and about 81% specificity obtained in cross-validation and 80%/75% obtained in testing. Most expanded thyroid clonotypes (frequency above 0.001) were also detected in blood, a finding suggesting that blood repertoires may reflect thyroid immune responses.

This clonotype was seen at least ten times. It has no known antigen specificity. Qualities for individual bases were not recorded, and no much larger clone is one base off. Graves' hyperthyroidism was defined as stable when no progression to ophthalmopathy occurred over 18 months of follow-up. Hyperthyroidism patients were aged 18 to 65 years and newly diagnosed, with disease duration of less than 2 months. Patients with uncontrolled infections, other autoimmune diseases, pregnancy or lactation were excluded. Diagnoses were based on clinical symptoms, serum thyroxine and TRAb, thyroid ultrasound and orbital computed tomography. PBMCs were isolated from more than 9 ml of fresh peripheral blood by Ficoll-Paque density gradient centrifugation. Total RNA was extracted using Trizol reagent, and RNA quality was assessed on an Agilent 2100 Bioanalyzer.

The chain couples TRBV28 to TRBJ1-3, and perhaps TRBD1 as D gene, on 6 matching bases. The receptor was derived from a man aged 18 to 30 with Graves' hyperthyroidism. Sequences were obtained from blood. The CDR3 in this case is CATQRGGSGNTIYF. Read as DNA, the sequence is TGTGCCACACAAAGGGGGGGTTCTGGAAACACCATATATTTT.